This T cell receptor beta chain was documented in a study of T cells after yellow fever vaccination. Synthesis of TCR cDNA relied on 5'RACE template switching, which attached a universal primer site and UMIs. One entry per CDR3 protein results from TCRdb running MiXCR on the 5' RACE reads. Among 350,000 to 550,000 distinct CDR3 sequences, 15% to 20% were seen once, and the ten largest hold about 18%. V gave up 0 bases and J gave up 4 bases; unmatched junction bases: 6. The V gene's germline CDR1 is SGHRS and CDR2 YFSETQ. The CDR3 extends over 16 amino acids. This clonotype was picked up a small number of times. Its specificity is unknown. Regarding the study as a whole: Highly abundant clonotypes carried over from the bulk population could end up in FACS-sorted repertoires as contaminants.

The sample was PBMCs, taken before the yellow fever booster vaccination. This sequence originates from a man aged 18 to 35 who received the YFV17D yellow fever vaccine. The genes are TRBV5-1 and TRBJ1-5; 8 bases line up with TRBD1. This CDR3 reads CASSLGTGRVNQPQHF. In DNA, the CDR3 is TGCGCCAGCAGCTTGGGGACAGGGAGGGTGAATCAGCCCCAGCATTTT.